These T cell receptor beta chains were read from a single sample in a study of T cells in Graves' hyperthyroidism and ophthalmopathy. TCRdb reanalysed the multiplex PCR reads using MiXCR and keeps one entry per CDR3 protein. The sample has over 700,000 distinct CDR3 sequences; around 20% are singletons. The sample consisted of blood. Receptors originate from a woman in her forties or fifties with Graves' hyperthyroidism that later progressed to Graves' ophthalmopathy. The CDR3 runs from the conserved cysteine through the conserved F or W. D genes are given only for firm matches. Size tells how often a clone was seen (once, few, many) or the class of an expanded clone, and some rows leave it out.

d_gene: NA; abundance: NA; v_gene: TRBV5-1; j_gene: TRBJ1-4; CDR3aa: CASRRDKQNEKLFF; CDR3nt: TGCGCCAGCAGGCGGGACAAACAGAATGAAAAACTGTTTTTT
d_gene: TRBD2; abundance: many; v_gene: TRBV6-1; j_gene: TRBJ2-1; CDR3aa: CASEKWTSGGYNEQFF; CDR3nt: TGTGCCAGTGAGAAATGGACTAGCGGGGGATACAATGAGCAGTTCTTC
d_gene: TRBD2; abundance: once; v_gene: TRBV13; j_gene: TRBJ2-6; CDR3aa: CASSLGESGRRGANVLTF; CDR3nt: TGTGCCAGCAGCTTAGGCGAGAGCGGGAGAAGGGGGGCCAACGTCCTGACTTTC
d_gene: TRBD1; abundance: NA; v_gene: TRBV12-3/TRBV12-4; j_gene: TRBJ2-2; CDR3aa: CASSSGDRGPVGELFF; CDR3nt: TGTGCCAGCAGTTCCGGGGACAGGGGGCCGGTCGGGGAGCTGTTTTTT
d_gene: TRBD1; abundance: NA; v_gene: TRBV19; j_gene: TRBJ1-1; CDR3aa: CASSLTGTGVEAFF; CDR3nt: TGTGCCAGTAGTCTCACCGGGACAGGGGTTGAAGCTTTCTTT
d_gene: NA; abundance: few; v_gene: TRBV6-1; j_gene: TRBJ1-3; CDR3aa: CASRSGDSGNTIYF; CDR3nt: TGTGCCAGCAGAAGCGGGGACTCTGGAAACACCATATATTTT
d_gene: NA; abundance: NA; v_gene: TRBV20-1; j_gene: TRBJ2-2; CDR3aa: CSAVSGGVGTGELFF; CDR3nt: TGCAGTGCTGTTTCGGGGGGCGTGGGCACCGGGGAGCTGTTTTTT
d_gene: NA; abundance: many; v_gene: TRBV5-1; j_gene: TRBJ1-2; CDR3aa: CASTRRGGPNYGYTF; CDR3nt: TGCGCCAGCACCCGAAGGGGGGGGCCCAACTATGGCTACACCTTC
d_gene: TRBD1; abundance: many; v_gene: TRBV12-3/TRBV12-4; j_gene: TRBJ2-1; CDR3aa: CASSPDRGLRNEQFF; CDR3nt: TGTGCCAGCAGTCCCGACAGGGGGCTAAGGAATGAGCAGTTCTTC
d_gene: TRBD2; abundance: many; v_gene: TRBV20-1; j_gene: TRBJ2-3; CDR3aa: CSARAPSGGTPDTQYF; CDR3nt: TGCAGTGCTAGAGCGCCTAGCGGGGGGACTCCAGATACGCAGTATTTT
d_gene: NA; abundance: NA; v_gene: TRBV18; j_gene: TRBJ2-6; CDR3aa: CASSPRVVASGANVLTF; CDR3nt: TGTGCCAGCTCACCGAGGGTTGTCGCATCTGGGGCCAACGTCCTGACTTTC
d_gene: NA; abundance: many; v_gene: TRBV27; j_gene: TRBJ1-5; CDR3aa: CASSPTEGGYSNQPQHF; CDR3nt: TGTGCCAGCAGTCCCACAGAGGGCGGGTATAGCAATCAGCCCCAGCATTTT
d_gene: NA; abundance: few; v_gene: TRBV15; j_gene: TRBJ2-3; CDR3aa: CATSRSRMGPEYTDTQYF; CDR3nt: TGTGCCACCAGCAGATCGAGAATGGGGCCTGAGTACACAGATACGCAGTATTTT
d_gene: NA; abundance: many; v_gene: TRBV30; j_gene: TRBJ2-3; CDR3aa: CAWRKAGLNPGADTQYF; CDR3nt: TGTGCCTGGAGAAAGGCGGGACTCAATCCAGGGGCAGATACGCAGTATTTT
d_gene: TRBD1; abundance: NA; v_gene: TRBV12-3/TRBV12-4; j_gene: TRBJ1-5; CDR3aa: CASREPGQGNQPQHF; CDR3nt: TGTGCCAGCAGGGAACCGGGACAGGGTAATCAGCCCCAGCATTTT
d_gene: NA; abundance: many; v_gene: TRBV18; j_gene: TRBJ1-6; CDR3aa: CASSLTDSNSPLHF; CDR3nt: TGTGCCAGCTCACTCACCGATTCGAATTCACCCCTCCACTTT
d_gene: NA; abundance: NA; v_gene: TRBV6-1; j_gene: TRBJ1-2; CDR3aa: CASSTYTEASYGYTF; CDR3nt: TGTGCCAGCAGTACGTATACAGAGGCCTCCTATGGCTACACCTTC
d_gene: NA; abundance: many; v_gene: TRBV11-2; j_gene: TRBJ2-7; CDR3aa: CASSLPGPSPDYEQYF; CDR3nt: TGTGCCAGCAGCTTGCCCGGACCCTCGCCCGATTACGAGCAGTACTTC
d_gene: NA; abundance: few; v_gene: TRBV20-1; j_gene: TRBJ2-1; CDR3aa: CSAWGLSGHEQFF; CDR3nt: TGCAGTGCTTGGGGACTCAGCGGCCATGAGCAGTTCTTC
d_gene: NA; abundance: many; v_gene: TRBV11-2; j_gene: TRBJ1-3; CDR3aa: CASSLGTSSGNTIYF; CDR3nt: TGTGCCAGCAGCTTAGGTACGAGCTCTGGAAACACCATATATTTT
d_gene: TRBD2; abundance: once; v_gene: TRBV20-1; j_gene: TRBJ2-5; CDR3aa: CSARDSGGAQETQYF; CDR3nt: TGCAGTGCTAGGGACAGCGGGGGGGCCCAAGAGACCCAGTACTTC
d_gene: NA; abundance: many; v_gene: TRBV5-1; j_gene: TRBJ2-1; CDR3aa: CASSLSLRRVEQFF; CDR3nt: TGCGCCAGCAGCTTAAGTCTAAGGAGGGTCGAGCAGTTCTTC
d_gene: NA; abundance: many; v_gene: TRBV18; j_gene: TRBJ1-1; CDR3aa: CASSLDWSSEAFF; CDR3nt: TGTGCCAGCTCACTGGACTGGAGCTCTGAAGCTTTCTTT
d_gene: NA; abundance: many; v_gene: TRBV3-1; j_gene: TRBJ1-1; CDR3aa: CASLGDLDTEAFF; CDR3nt: TGTGCCAGCCTGGGAGACCTGGACACTGAAGCTTTCTTT
d_gene: NA; abundance: many; v_gene: TRBV6-5; j_gene: TRBJ1-2; CDR3aa: CASSYSPGLNYGYTF; CDR3nt: TGTGCCAGCAGTTACTCCCCAGGCCTTAACTATGGCTACACCTTC
d_gene: TRBD1; abundance: few; v_gene: TRBV6-2/TRBV6-3; j_gene: TRBJ1-5; CDR3aa: CASSKTGGLQPQHF; CDR3nt: TGTGCCAGCAGCAAGACAGGGGGCCTTCAGCCCCAGCATTTT
d_gene: NA; abundance: many; v_gene: TRBV5-1; j_gene: TRBJ2-7; CDR3aa: CASSTGTSAEQYF; CDR3nt: TGCGCCAGCAGCACGGGGACATCTGCCGAGCAGTACTTC
d_gene: NA; abundance: many; v_gene: TRBV30; j_gene: TRBJ2-5; CDR3aa: CAWRRGPQETQYF; CDR3nt: TGTGCCTGGAGGCGGGGGCCGCAAGAGACCCAGTACTTC
d_gene: TRBD2; abundance: NA; v_gene: TRBV20-1; j_gene: TRBJ2-1; CDR3aa: CSAAGERGGQGRFF; CDR3nt: TGCAGTGCTGCGGGCGAGCGGGGGGGCCAGGGGAGGTTCTTC
d_gene: NA; abundance: many; v_gene: TRBV2; j_gene: TRBJ1-1; CDR3aa: CASSGSGGEEAFF; CDR3nt: TGTGCCAGCAGTGGTTCGGGGGGCGAGGAAGCTTTCTTT
d_gene: TRBD2; abundance: NA; v_gene: TRBV12-3/TRBV12-4; j_gene: TRBJ2-7; CDR3aa: CASSLWGRANEQYF; CDR3nt: TGTGCCAGCAGTTTATGGGGGAGGGCCAACGAGCAGTACTTC
d_gene: NA; abundance: NA; v_gene: TRBV6-1; j_gene: TRBJ1-6; CDR3aa: CASNQAGQNSPLHF; CDR3nt: TGTGCCAGCAATCAGGCAGGGCAGAATTCACCCCTCCACTTT
d_gene: NA; abundance: NA; v_gene: TRBV20-1; j_gene: TRBJ1-4; CDR3aa: CSARDPPFDHEKLFF; CDR3nt: TGCAGTGCTAGAGATCCTCCCTTTGACCATGAAAAACTGTTTTTT
d_gene: NA; abundance: few; v_gene: TRBV6-1; j_gene: TRBJ2-5; CDR3aa: CASSELGRRQETQYF; CDR3nt: TGTGCCAGCAGTGAATTGGGCAGGCGACAAGAGACCCAGTACTTC
d_gene: NA; abundance: many; v_gene: TRBV12-3/TRBV12-4; j_gene: TRBJ1-2; CDR3aa: CASRGEEGNYGYTF; CDR3nt: TGTGCCAGCAGGGGGGAGGAAGGAAACTATGGCTACACCTTC
d_gene: NA; abundance: many; v_gene: TRBV6-1; j_gene: TRBJ2-1; CDR3aa: CASREQGSALNEQFF; CDR3nt: TGTGCCAGCAGGGAGCAGGGGAGCGCCCTAAATGAGCAGTTCTTC
d_gene: TRBD2; abundance: many; v_gene: TRBV7-8; j_gene: TRBJ2-3; CDR3aa: CASSLRAGAGTDTQYF; CDR3nt: TGTGCCAGCAGCTTAAGAGCGGGGGCCGGCACAGATACGCAGTATTTT
d_gene: NA; abundance: few; v_gene: TRBV7-9; j_gene: TRBJ2-5; CDR3aa: CASSYSRGTLQETQYF; CDR3nt: TGTGCCAGCAGCTACTCTAGGGGGACGCTCCAAGAGACCCAGTACTTC
d_gene: NA; abundance: NA; v_gene: TRBV4-1; j_gene: TRBJ1-5; CDR3aa: CASSREGYNQPQHF; CDR3nt: TGCGCCAGCAGCCGGGAAGGATACAATCAGCCCCAGCATTTT
d_gene: NA; abundance: NA; v_gene: TRBV12-3/TRBV12-4; j_gene: TRBJ2-2; CDR3aa: CASSTGAGELFF; CDR3nt: TGTGCCAGCAGCACAGGCGCCGGGGAGCTGTTTTTT
d_gene: NA; abundance: many; v_gene: TRBV3-1; j_gene: TRBJ2-7; CDR3aa: CASSQGIQSSYEQYF; CDR3nt: TGTGCCAGCAGCCAAGGTATTCAGAGCTCCTACGAGCAGTACTTC
d_gene: TRBD1; abundance: many; v_gene: TRBV18; j_gene: TRBJ1-5; CDR3aa: CASSPVGQGPGGNQPQHF; CDR3nt: TGTGCCAGCTCACCTGTGGGACAGGGGCCGGGGGGCAATCAGCCCCAGCATTTT
d_gene: NA; abundance: few; v_gene: TRBV12-3/TRBV12-4; j_gene: TRBJ1-6; CDR3aa: CASSLGQGPNMGTLHF; CDR3nt: TGTGCCAGCAGTTTAGGGCAGGGGCCAAACATGGGAACCCTCCACTTT
d_gene: TRBD2; abundance: once; v_gene: TRBV6-4; j_gene: TRBJ2-1; CDR3aa: CASSDSPSGGYNEQFF; CDR3nt: TGTGCCAGCAGTGACTCCCCTAGCGGGGGCTACAATGAGCAGTTCTTC
d_gene: NA; abundance: few; v_gene: TRBV2; j_gene: TRBJ1-5; CDR3aa: CASSGSHQPQHF; CDR3nt: TGTGCCAGCAGTGGGTCCCATCAGCCCCAGCATTTT
d_gene: NA; abundance: many; v_gene: TRBV6-5; j_gene: TRBJ2-2; CDR3aa: CASSYHVGELFF; CDR3nt: TGTGCCAGCAGTTACCACGTTGGGGAGCTGTTTTTT
d_gene: TRBD1; abundance: NA; v_gene: TRBV7-2; j_gene: TRBJ2-7; CDR3aa: CASSPDRAGSREQYF; CDR3nt: TGTGCCAGCAGCCCCGACAGGGCCGGGTCTCGCGAGCAGTACTTC
d_gene: NA; abundance: many; v_gene: TRBV30; j_gene: TRBJ1-2; CDR3aa: CAWGDRPLNYGYTF; CDR3nt: TGTGCCTGGGGAGACAGGCCCCTTAACTATGGCTACACCTTC
d_gene: NA; abundance: NA; v_gene: TRBV10-2; j_gene: TRBJ1-2; CDR3aa: CASRMDYSLDGYTF; CDR3nt: TGCGCCAGCAGGATGGACTACTCTTTAGATGGCTACACCTTC
d_gene: NA; abundance: NA; v_gene: TRBV12-5; j_gene: TRBJ1-3; CDR3aa: CASGLVDTTGNTIYF; CDR3nt: TGTGCTAGTGGTTTGGTGGACACTACTGGGAACACCATATATTTT
d_gene: NA; abundance: NA; v_gene: TRBV6-5; j_gene: TRBJ2-7; CDR3aa: CASSYLGGGKKASYEQYF; CDR3nt: TGTGCCAGCAGTTACTTGGGGGGCGGGAAGAAAGCCTCCTACGAGCAGTACTTC
d_gene: NA; abundance: few; v_gene: TRBV19; j_gene: TRBJ1-5; CDR3aa: CASSVNGARNQPQHF; CDR3nt: TGTGCCAGTAGTGTTAACGGGGCCCGCAATCAGCCCCAGCATTTT
d_gene: NA; abundance: few; v_gene: TRBV6-1; j_gene: TRBJ1-2; CDR3aa: CASSEVSRRFYGYTF; CDR3nt: TGTGCCAGCAGTGAAGTCTCTCGCAGATTCTATGGCTACACCTTC
d_gene: TRBD1; abundance: few; v_gene: TRBV7-9; j_gene: TRBJ1-1; CDR3aa: CASSSAGGRAFF; CDR3nt: TGTGCCAGCAGCTCGGCAGGGGGAAGGGCTTTCTTT
d_gene: TRBD1; abundance: NA; v_gene: TRBV20-1; j_gene: TRBJ1-6; CDR3aa: CSARGTAGNSPLHF; CDR3nt: TGCAGTGCTAGGGGGACAGCGGGGAATTCACCCCTCCACTTT
d_gene: NA; abundance: NA; v_gene: TRBV5-1; j_gene: TRBJ2-1; CDR3aa: CASSPGLALPHEQFF; CDR3nt: TGCGCCAGCAGCCCTGGACTGGCCCTCCCGCATGAGCAGTTCTTC
d_gene: NA; abundance: many; v_gene: TRBV10-3; j_gene: TRBJ1-2; CDR3aa: CAISESRPSSYGYTF; CDR3nt: TGTGCCATCAGTGAGTCTAGGCCGTCAAGCTATGGCTACACCTTC